Listed here is a single T cell receptor beta chain. Its specificity is not known. Germline-derived CDR1 and CDR2 are SQVTM and ANQGSEA. Unmatched junction bases numbered 14, after V lost 5 bases and J lost 0 bases. CDR3 length: 17 amino acids. The record originates from a study of cytomegalovirus exposure and HLA in healthy donors. Study findings and constraints: Associated with cytomegalovirus, according to the listing, were some 180 TCR beta chains. Confirmation in vitro established that a few CMV-associated chains were specific for CMV antigens. A cluster of highly shared sequence variants was likely a sequencing artifact.

The PCR had 60 Vbeta and 13 Jbeta primers. The data were produced by immunoSEQ multiplex PCR, yet TCRdb's version contains in-frame clones alone and is incomplete. The sample has about 160,000 clones, roughly 82% seen once. V gene TRBV29-1 combines with J gene TRBJ2-3; 7 nucleotides line up with TRBD2. This clonotype was obtained from a girl under 18 in good health and CMV-seropositive. Sequencing was performed on PBMCs. The CDR3 loop is CSVTQLAPSASTDTQYF. In nucleotides, the CDR3 is TGCAGCGTTACCCAACTAGCGCCCTCGGCTAGCACAGATACGCAGTATTTT.